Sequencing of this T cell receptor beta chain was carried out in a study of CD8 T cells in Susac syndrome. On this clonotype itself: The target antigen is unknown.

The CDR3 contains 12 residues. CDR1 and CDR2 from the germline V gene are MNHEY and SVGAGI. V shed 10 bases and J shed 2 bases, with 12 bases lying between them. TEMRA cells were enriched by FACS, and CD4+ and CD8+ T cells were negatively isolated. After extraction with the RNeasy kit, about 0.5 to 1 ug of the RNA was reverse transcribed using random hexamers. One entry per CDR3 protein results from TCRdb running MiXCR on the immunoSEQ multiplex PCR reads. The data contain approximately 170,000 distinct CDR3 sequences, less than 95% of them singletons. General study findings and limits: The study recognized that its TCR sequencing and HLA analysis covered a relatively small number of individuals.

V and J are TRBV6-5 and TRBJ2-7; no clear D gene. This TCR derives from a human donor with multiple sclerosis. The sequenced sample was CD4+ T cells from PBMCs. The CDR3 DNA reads TGTGCCACCGCCGACCAAACCTACGAGCAGTACTTC. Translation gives CATADQTYEQYF.